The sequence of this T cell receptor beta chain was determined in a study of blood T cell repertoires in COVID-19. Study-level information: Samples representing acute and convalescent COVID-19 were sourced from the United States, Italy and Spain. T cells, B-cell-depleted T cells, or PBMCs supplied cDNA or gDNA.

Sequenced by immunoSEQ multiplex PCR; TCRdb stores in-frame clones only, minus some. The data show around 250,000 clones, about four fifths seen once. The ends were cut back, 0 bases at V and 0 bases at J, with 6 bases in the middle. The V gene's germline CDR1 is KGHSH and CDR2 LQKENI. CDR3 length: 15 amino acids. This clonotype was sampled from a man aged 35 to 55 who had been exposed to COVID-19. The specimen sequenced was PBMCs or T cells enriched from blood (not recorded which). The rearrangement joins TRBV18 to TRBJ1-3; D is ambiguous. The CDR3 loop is CASSPPSDSGNTIYF. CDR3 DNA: TGTGCCAGCTCACCACCGTCAGACTCTGGAAACACCATATATTTT.